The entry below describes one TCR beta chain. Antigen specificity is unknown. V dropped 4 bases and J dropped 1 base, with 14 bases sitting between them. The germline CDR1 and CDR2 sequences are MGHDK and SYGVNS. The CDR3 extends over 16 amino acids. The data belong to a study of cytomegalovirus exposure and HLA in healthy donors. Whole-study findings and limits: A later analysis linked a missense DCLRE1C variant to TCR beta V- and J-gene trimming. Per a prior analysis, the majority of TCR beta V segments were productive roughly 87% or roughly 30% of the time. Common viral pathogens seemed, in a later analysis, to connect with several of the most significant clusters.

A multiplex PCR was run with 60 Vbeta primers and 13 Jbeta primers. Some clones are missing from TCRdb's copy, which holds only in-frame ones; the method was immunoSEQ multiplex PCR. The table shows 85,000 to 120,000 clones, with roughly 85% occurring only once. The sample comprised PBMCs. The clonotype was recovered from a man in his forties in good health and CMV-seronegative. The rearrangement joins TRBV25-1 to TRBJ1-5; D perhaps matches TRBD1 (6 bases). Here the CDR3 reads CASSGWGGQSNQPQHF. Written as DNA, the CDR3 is TGTGCCAGCAGTGGTTGGGGGGGGCAAAGCAATCAGCCCCAGCATTTT.